The 22 T cell receptor beta chains listed next were all sequenced from one sample in a study of blood T cell repertoires in COVID-19 (dated by TCRdb to 2020 to 2022). The library was prepared using the immunoSEQ multiplex PCR assay. What TCRdb holds here is the immuneACCESS table cut down to in-frame rearrangements. Part of the clones is not present; checked against another copy, under half of the missing clones reflect an unresolved V gene, and the others are unexplained. The sample contains roughly 270,000 clones, roughly 85% of them found a single time. The ten largest clones capture 2.5% of the sample. The sequencing sample was made of PBMCs or T cells enriched from blood (not recorded which). Receptors were obtained from a woman aged 50 to 60 who had recovered from COVID-19.

This chain links TRBV19 with TRBJ1-2; tentatively, D is TRBD1 (6 bases). The CDR3 runs to 19 residues. Trimming cost V 4 bases and J 2 bases, with 26 bases left between them. CDR1 is LNHDA and CDR2 is SQIVND in the germline V gene (reference sequence). The CDR3, as DNA: TGTGCCAGTAGTACCTATTACCCCGAGGGACAACACCTAAACTATGGCTACACCTTC. It translates to CASSTYYPEGQHLNYGYTF.

The J gene is TRBJ1-5, the V gene TRBV18; D gene uncertain. The germline CDR1 and CDR2 sequences are KGHSH and LQKENI. V was cut by 6 bases and J by 5 bases, with 17 bases left in between. The CDR3 contains 15 residues. CDR3: CASSSKAVGHQPQHF. As DNA, the CDR3 is TGTGCCAGCTCGAGCAAAGCGGTTGGGCATCAGCCCCAGCATTTT. The full variable domain, with the rest looked up from reference TRBV18 and TRBJ1-5, is NAGVMQNPRHLVRRRGQEARLRCSPMKGHSHVYWYRQLPEEGLKFMVYLQKENIIDESGMPKERFSAEFPKEGPSILRIQQVVRGDSAAYFCASSSKAVGHQPQHFGDGTRLSIL.

The chain links TRBV7-9 to TRBJ1-2, with D possibly matching TRBD1 (5 bases). Germline V gives CDR1 SEHNR, CDR2 FQNEAQ (reference sequence). The length of the CDR3 is 13 residues. V gave up 5 bases and J gave up 6 bases, with 13 bases separating them. Here the CDR3 reads CASSPSRAHGYTF. For the CDR3, the DNA is TGTGCCAGCAGCCCGAGCAGGGCGCATGGCTACACCTTC.

V gene TRBV28 combines with J gene TRBJ2-1; the D gene is possibly TRBD1 (5 bases). V lost 8 bases to trimming and J lost 8 bases, with 13 bases between them. In germline, CDR1 is MDHEN, CDR2 SYDVKM. CDR3 length: 12 residues. The CDR3 nucleotides read TGTGCCAGCGGGGCTGGTGGGGATGAGCAGTTCTTC. Translation gives CASGAGGDEQFF.

The chain links TRBV6-6 to TRBJ1-2; 8 positions agree with TRBD1. The trim removed 2 bases at V and 6 bases at J, leaving 5 bases unmatched. CDR3 size: 14 residues. In germline, CDR1 is MNHNY, CDR2 SVGAGI (reference sequence). CDR3 protein: CASSYGDRGDGYTF. CDR3 nucleotides: TGTGCCAGCAGTTACGGTGACAGGGGTGATGGCTACACCTTC.

The chain is built from TRBV9 and TRBJ1-5; tentatively, D is TRBD1 (5 bases). The CDR3 is made up of 16 amino acids. Germline CDR1 SGDLS, CDR2 YYNGEE. The V end lost 0 bases, the J end lost 3 bases, and 13 bases lay between the germline ends. The CDR3 nucleotides read TGTGCCAGCAGCGTAGGGGTCGGACATACCAATCAGCCCCAGCATTTT. Translation: CASSVGVGHTNQPQHF. Supplemented by reference TRBV9 and TRBJ1-5, the full variable domain reads DSGVTQTPKHLITATGQRVTLRCSPRSGDLSVYWYQQSLDQGLQFLIQYYNGEERAKGNILERFSAQQFPDLHSELNLSSLELGDSALYFCASSVGVGHTNQPQHFGDGTRLSIL.

The CDR3 loop is CASSLDGGLNTEAFF. The CDR3 coding sequence is TGTGCCAGCAGCTTAGACGGGGGATTGAACACTGAAGCTTTCTTT. This chain joins TRBV7-2 and TRBJ1-1; TRBD1 might be the D (5 bases). The germline V gene has CDR1 SGHTA and CDR2 FQGNSA. This CDR3 is 15 amino acids long. The germline V and J ends were trimmed by 1 base and 0 bases, with 9 bases remaining between them.

CDR3 sequence: CASSLLQGLSSGELFF. The CDR3, as DNA: TGTGCCAGCAGCTTACTACAGGGTCTCAGCTCCGGGGAGCTGTTTTTT. The chain links TRBV7-2 to TRBJ2-2, with D possibly being TRBD1 (6 bases). The CDR3 totals 16 residues. Between the trimmed V and J ends, which lost 2 bases and 6 bases, there was a span of 16 bases. In germline, CDR1 is SGHTA, CDR2 FQGNSA.

The chain couples TRBV19 to TRBJ2-7, with D maybe TRBD2 (5 bases). Germline assignment: CDR1 LNHDA and CDR2 SQIVND (reference sequence). This CDR3 has 13 amino acids. The V and J ends lost 6 bases and 2 bases respectively, with 11 bases between them. The CDR3 coding sequence is TGTGCCAGTAGATCTGACGGGACCTACGAGCAGTACTTC. This codes for CASRSDGTYEQYF.

The rearrangement joins TRBV7-8 to TRBJ2-7; D is perhaps TRBD2 (6 bases). CDR1 SGHVS and CDR2 FQNEAQ come from the germline V gene. The CDR3 is 15 amino acids. V was clipped by 2 bases and J by 2 bases, with 13 bases between them. This chain's CDR3 is CASSLLGGFPYEQYF. CDR3 DNA: TGTGCCAGCAGCTTACTTGGGGGGTTCCCCTACGAGCAGTACTTC.

This chain uses TRBV5-4 with TRBJ1-4; D not certain. CDR1 and CDR2 from the germline V gene are SGHNT and YYREEE (reference sequence). V lost 3 bases and J 8 bases, leaving 20 bases between the germline ends. The CDR3 length is 16 residues. The chain's CDR3 is CASSSGGRGRSEKLFF. The CDR3 DNA reads as TGTGCCAGCAGCTCAGGTGGTCGCGGGAGGAGCGAAAAACTGTTTTTT.

CDR3 loop: CASSYYNRGLTEAFF. The CDR3 nucleotides read TGTGCCAGCAGTTACTATAACAGGGGGTTAACTGAAGCTTTCTTT. The chain links TRBV6-5 to TRBJ1-1; 8 bases are shared with TRBD1. The V gene end was trimmed by 1 base and the J gene end by 5 bases; junction bases not matched to a gene: 6. CDR1 is MNHEY, CDR2 SVGAGI, per germline. This CDR3 spans 15 amino acids.

This clone was found a few times. This chain joins TRBV7-8 and TRBJ1-1, with TRBD1 matching over 7 bases. Germline loops: CDR1 SGHVS, CDR2 FQNEAQ. CDR3 size: 16 residues. The V and J ends lost 5 bases and 1 base, in that order; junction bases with no gene match: 10. CDR3 in DNA: TGTGCCAGCAGCGTTCAGCCGACAGGGCGGAACACTGAAGCTTTCTTT. This sequence encodes CASSVQPTGRNTEAFF.

The J gene is TRBJ2-5, the V gene TRBV4-3; D is possibly TRBD1 (5 bases). V was shortened by 3 bases and J by 0 bases, with 17 bases between the two germline ends. CDR1 and CDR2 from the germline V gene are LGHNA and YSLEER. The CDR3 runs to 17 residues. The CDR3 is CASSQGSDSGYQETQYF. The CDR3 bases are TGCGCCAGCAGCCAGGGTAGTGACAGTGGGTACCAAGAGACCCAGTACTTC.

DNA of the CDR3: TGTGCCAGCAGCTCGTTAACGGACAGGGGAGTCAATTCACCCCTCCACTTT. This codes for CASSSLTDRGVNSPLHF. The chain has TRBV27 and TRBJ1-6; 9 bases line up with TRBD1. The CDR3 sequence is 17 residues long. CDR1 and CDR2 from the germline V gene are MNHEY and SMNVEV (reference sequence). Germline trimming cut 6 bases from V and 7 bases from J; bases unmatched to any gene: 13.

The chain combines TRBV10-3 with TRBJ2-6; 14 nucleotides match TRBD2. Unmatched junction bases numbered 9, after V lost 6 bases and J lost 2 bases. Germline V gene data show CDR1 as ENHRY and CDR2 as SYGVKD. This CDR3 spans 19 amino acids. Here the CDR3 reads CAIRPTSGRAIPGANVLTF. CDR3 nucleotide sequence: TGTGCCATCAGGCCGACTAGCGGGAGGGCCATCCCTGGGGCCAACGTCCTGACTTTC.

This clone was seen a handful of times. The V call is TRBV30, the J call TRBJ1-1, with TRBD1 identical over 7 bases. Per germline, CDR1 GTSNPN and CDR2 SVGIG (reference sequence). J gave up 5 bases and V 5 bases, and 8 bases lay outside the gene matches. The length of the CDR3 is 13 residues. The CDR3 bases are TGTGCCTGGGTAGGAACCAGGGGGACTGAAGCTTTCTTT. It translates to CAWVGTRGTEAFF.

This chain uses TRBV5-1 with TRBJ2-7; 10 bases line up with TRBD2. The V segment lost 4 bases and the J segment 5 bases; nucleotides outside the gene matches: 6. Per the germline V gene, CDR1 is SGHRS and CDR2 is YFSETQ. CDR3 length: 14 amino acids. Here the CDR3 DNA reads TGCGCCAGCAGCCCAGGGACTAGCGTCCACGAGCAGTACTTC. Translation: CASSPGTSVHEQYF.

The chain recombines TRBV30 with TRBJ2-1, with TRBD1 matching 7 bases. The V gene's germline CDR1 is GTSNPN and CDR2 SVGIG (reference sequence). The CDR3 sequence is 12 residues long. J gave up 8 bases and V 5 bases, and 6 bases lay outside the gene matches. The DNA for the CDR3 is TGTGCCTGGGAGAATCAGGGGGATGAGCAGTTCTTC. This codes for CAWENQGDEQFF.

This rearrangement joins TRBV11-2 to TRBJ1-2; possible D gene TRBD1, 6 bases. Germline V lookup: CDR1 SGHAT, CDR2 FQNNGV. CDR3 size: 15 residues. Between the trimmed V and J ends, which lost 1 base and 0 bases, there was a span of 9 bases. The CDR3 DNA reads TGTGCCAGCAGCTTAGGACAGGAGCCTAACTATGGCTACACCTTC. Protein product: CASSLGQEPNYGYTF.

This chain joins TRBV5-6 and TRBJ2-3; D is ambiguous. With 1 base removed from V and 1 base from J, the gap between germline ends came to 10 bases. From germline, CDR1 is SGHDT and CDR2 YYEEEE. This CDR3 has 15 amino acids. The CDR3: CASSLIRSGTDTQYF. CDR3 bases: TGTGCCAGCAGCTTGATCCGGTCGGGCACAGATACGCAGTATTTT.

The J gene is TRBJ1-5, the V gene TRBV6-5; D not resolved. The CDR3 extends over 13 amino acids. The germline V and J ends were trimmed by 8 bases and 1 base, with 9 bases remaining between them. The germline V gene encodes CDR1 MNHEY and CDR2 SVGAGI. CDR3 sequence reads: CASATRSNQPQHF. In DNA, the CDR3 is TGTGCCAGCGCAACTCGGAGCAATCAGCCCCAGCATTTT.